A selection of T cell receptor beta chains follows, all from one sample in a study of shared clonotypes between healthy human individuals. Sequencing used immunoSEQ multiplex PCR; TCRdb keeps in-frame clones, though not all of them. The sample yields 2 million to 2.5 million clones, 95% seen once. Source material: naive CD4+ T cells sorted from blood. These receptors all come from a man aged 18 to 30 in good health. CDR3s include the opening cysteine and the closing phenylalanine or tryptophan. The D gene is left open where the match is weak. The listing skips clone size in some rows; elsewhere it reads once, few, many or a size class.

length	V	J	D	size	DNA	CDR3
13	TRBV10-3	TRBJ1-2	.	.	TGTGCCATCAGTCGCCAGGGGATCGATGGCTACACCTTC	CAISRQGIDGYTF
15	TRBV2	TRBJ2-2	TRBD2	once	TGTGCCAGCAGTGGCAGCGGGAGCATGGCCGGGGAGCTGTTTTTT	CASSGSGSMAGELFF
15	TRBV11-2	TRBJ1-1	.	.	TGTGCCAGCAGCAGGTCCGGGTCCATGGTCACTGAAGCTTTCTTT	CASSRSGSMVTEAFF
16	TRBV6-6	TRBJ2-7	.	once	TGTGCCAGCAATTCCGGAGGCCCTCCTTTACCCTACGAGCAGTACTTC	CASNSGGPPLPYEQYF
14	TRBV6-6	TRBJ2-3	TRBD2	once	TGTGCCAGCATCCCTCCGGGAGGGCCAGATACGCAGTATTTT	CASIPPGGPDTQYF
13	TRBV5-4	TRBJ1-2	.	.	TGTGCCAGCAGCTTGGGTGGCAGTCTTGGCTACACCTTC	CASSLGGSLGYTF
18	TRBV19	TRBJ1-3	.	.	TGTGCCAGTAGTATAGCTGCTCAAGTCAGAACCTCTGGAAACACCATATATTTT	CASSIAAQVRTSGNTIYF
13	TRBV27	TRBJ2-1	.	.	TGTGCCAGCAGTTTACAGGGTGGCAATGAGCAGTTCTTC	CASSLQGGNEQFF
16	TRBV18	TRBJ2-5	TRBD2	.	TGTGCCAGCTCACGCCGTTTAGCGGGGGAAGGGGAGACCCAGTACTTC	CASSRRLAGEGETQYF
15	TRBV7-2	TRBJ1-5	.	few	TGTGCCAGCAGCCCCCAAGGGGGGAACAATCAGCCCCAGCATTTT	CASSPQGGNNQPQHF
14	TRBV18	TRBJ1-3	.	.	TGTGCCAGCTCACCGGAAAGCTCTGGAAACACCATATATTTT	CASSPESSGNTIYF
14	TRBV13	TRBJ2-7	.	.	TGTGCCAGCAGCCTAACGGACAGAGCCTACGAGCAGTACTTC	CASSLTDRAYEQYF
13	TRBV7-9	TRBJ1-2	TRBD1	few	TGTGCCAGCAGCTTAGAACAGGGACAGGGCTACACCTTC	CASSLEQGQGYTF
13	TRBV2	TRBJ2-7	TRBD1	.	TGTGCCAGTGGGTGGGACAGGTCCTACGAGCAGTACTTC	CASGWDRSYEQYF
14	TRBV19	TRBJ2-4	.	once	TGTGCCAGTAGGATGAGGTCTGACCAAAACATTCAGTACTTC	CASRMRSDQNIQYF
14	TRBV5-1	TRBJ2-7	.	.	TGCGCCAGCAGCTTGGATAGAATCTCCTACGAGCAGTACTTC	CASSLDRISYEQYF
14	TRBV9	TRBJ2-2	.	.	TGTGCCAGCAGCCCTCAGGGGAGCACCGGGGAGCTGTTTTTT	CASSPQGSTGELFF
14	TRBV15	TRBJ1-6	.	once	TGTGCCACCAGCATACCCTCTCGTGGTTCACCCCTCCACTTT	CATSIPSRGSPLHF
14	TRBV9	TRBJ2-1	TRBD1	.	TGTGCCAGCAGCGCAGACAGGGGGATCTATGAGCAGTTCTTC	CASSADRGIYEQFF
16	TRBV5-4	TRBJ2-2	.	.	TGTGCCAGCAGCACCCCGTCCAGGGTGAACACCGGGGAGCTGTTTTTT	CASSTPSRVNTGELFF
15	TRBV7-3	TRBJ1-2	TRBD1	.	TGTGCCAGCAGCGCCGGACAGGGGTCTTTCTATGGCTACACCTTC	CASSAGQGSFYGYTF
12	TRBV29-1	TRBJ2-1	TRBD1	.	TGCAGCATGGGACAGGGGGGGAATGAGCAGTTCTTC	CSMGQGGNEQFF
14	TRBV5-1	TRBJ2-1	TRBD1	.	TGCGCCAGCAGCCCGGGACAGGGGGCCGATGAGCAGTTCTTC	CASSPGQGADEQFF
11	TRBV5-8	TRBJ1-1	.	.	TGTGCCAGCAGCTTTCGGGCGGAAGCTTTCTTT	CASSFRAEAFF
13	TRBV6-5	TRBJ2-7	TRBD1	.	TGTGCCAGCAGGCTTCCGGGACAGGGTACGCAGTACTTC	CASRLPGQGTQYF
15	TRBV19	TRBJ2-7	.	.	TGTGCCAGTAGTATAGTACCAGGGAGCAGCTACGAGCAGTACTTC	CASSIVPGSSYEQYF
10	TRBV28	TRBJ2-7	.	.	TGTGCCAGCGGCTACAGGGAGCAGTACTTC	CASGYREQYF
14	TRBV30	TRBJ1-4	.	.	TGTGCCTGGAGTACCAGCGCAACTAATGAAAAACTGTTTTTT	CAWSTSATNEKLFF
16	TRBV27	TRBJ2-1	TRBD1	.	TGTGCCAGCAGCTTACCCGGGACAGGGAGGTACAATGAGCAGTTCTTC	CASSLPGTGRYNEQFF
13	TRBV4-1	TRBJ1-4	TRBD1	.	TGCGCCAGCAGCCAAGCCGACAGGGCCAAACTGTTTTTT	CASSQADRAKLFF
14	TRBV30	TRBJ1-3	.	.	TGTGCCTGCGAGAAACCAGGAATCGGAAACACCATATATTTT	CACEKPGIGNTIYF
14	TRBV10-2	TRBJ1-2	TRBD1	.	TGCGCCAGCAGTGAGTCACAGGGGGCTGATGGCTACACCTTC	CASSESQGADGYTF
12	TRBV28	TRBJ2-3	.	.	TGTGCCAGCAGTCAGCGCACAGATACGCAGTATTTT	CASSQRTDTQYF
12	TRBV30	TRBJ1-1	.	.	TGTGCCTGGATAGGTCCGAACACTGAAGCTTTCTTT	CAWIGPNTEAFF
14	TRBV18	TRBJ1-2	.	.	TGTGCCAGCTCACCCGGGGATCTGCTCTATGGCTACACCTTC	CASSPGDLLYGYTF
16	TRBV7-2	TRBJ2-5	TRBD2	.	TGTGCCAGCAGCTTAGCGGCTAGCGGGAGTTTAGAGACCCAGTACTTC	CASSLAASGSLETQYF
12	TRBV6-5	TRBJ2-3	.	.	TGTGCCACCAGGTCTAGCACAGATACGCAGTATTTT	CATRSSTDTQYF
14	TRBV18	TRBJ2-4	.	.	TGTGCCAGCTCACCACTTGTCAAAGAAAACATTCAGTACTTC	CASSPLVKENIQYF
17	TRBV15	TRBJ2-1	TRBD2	.	TGTGCCACCAGCAGCCCTGCGACTAGCGGGGCCTACAATGAGCAGTTCTTC	CATSSPATSGAYNEQFF
15	TRBV11-2	TRBJ2-1	TRBD2	once	TGTGCCAGCAGCTCGGAACTAGCGGGAGTCAGTGAGCAGTTCTTC	CASSSELAGVSEQFF
15	TRBV7-9	TRBJ1-2	TRBD1	.	TGTGCCAGCAGCGGCACGAGGGGGCCTATCTATGGCTACACCTTC	CASSGTRGPIYGYTF
13	TRBV30	TRBJ1-2	TRBD1	.	TGTGCCTGGAGAACCCCGGGACAGGGGTTCTACACCTTC	CAWRTPGQGFYTF
14	TRBV28	TRBJ1-2	TRBD1	.	TGTGCCAGCAGTTTGATTCGACAGGGGTATGGCTACACCTTC	CASSLIRQGYGYTF
15	TRBV2	TRBJ1-3	TRBD1	.	TGTGCCAGCAGTCCCGGGACAGGGTCTGGAAACACCATATATTTT	CASSPGTGSGNTIYF
17	TRBV18	TRBJ2-2	.	.	TGTGCCAGCTTCTCCGGAACGGGCCTCGCGAACACCGGGGAGCTGTTTTTT	CASFSGTGLANTGELFF
14	TRBV5-4	TRBJ2-1	TRBD2	.	TGTGCCAGCAGCTTGCAAAGCGGGAGTAATGAGCAGTTCTTC	CASSLQSGSNEQFF
15	TRBV6-1	TRBJ1-2	.	.	TGTGCCAGCAGTGAAACGCAGGGTTGGAACTATGGCTACACCTTC	CASSETQGWNYGYTF
14	TRBV30	TRBJ2-7	.	.	TGTGCCTGGAGAGGGCCAGATAGCTCCTACGAGCAGTACTTC	CAWRGPDSSYEQYF
16	TRBV10-3	TRBJ2-1	.	.	TGTGCCATCAGCGGATATGTGTCGAGCTCCTACAATGAGCAGTTCTTC	CAISGYVSSSYNEQFF
14	TRBV7-2	TRBJ2-5	.	.	TGTGCCAGCAGCTTCCAGGGGTACCAAGAGACCCAGTACTTC	CASSFQGYQETQYF